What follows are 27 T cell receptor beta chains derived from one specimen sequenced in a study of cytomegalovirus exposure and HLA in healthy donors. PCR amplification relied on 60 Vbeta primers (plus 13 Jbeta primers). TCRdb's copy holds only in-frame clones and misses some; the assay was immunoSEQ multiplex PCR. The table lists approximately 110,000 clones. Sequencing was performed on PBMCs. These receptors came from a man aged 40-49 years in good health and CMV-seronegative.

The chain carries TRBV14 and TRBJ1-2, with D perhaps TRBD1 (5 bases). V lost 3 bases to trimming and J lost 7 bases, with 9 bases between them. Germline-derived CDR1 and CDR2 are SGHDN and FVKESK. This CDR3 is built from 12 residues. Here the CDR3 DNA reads TGTGCCAGCAGCCATCTCGGGGGTGGCTACACCTTC. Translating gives CASSHLGGGYTF.

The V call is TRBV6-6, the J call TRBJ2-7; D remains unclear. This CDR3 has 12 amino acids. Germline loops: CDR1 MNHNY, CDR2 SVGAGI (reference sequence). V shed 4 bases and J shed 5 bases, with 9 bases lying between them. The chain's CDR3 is CASSSPLHEQYF. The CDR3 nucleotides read TGTGCCAGCAGTTCCCCCCTCCACGAGCAGTACTTC.

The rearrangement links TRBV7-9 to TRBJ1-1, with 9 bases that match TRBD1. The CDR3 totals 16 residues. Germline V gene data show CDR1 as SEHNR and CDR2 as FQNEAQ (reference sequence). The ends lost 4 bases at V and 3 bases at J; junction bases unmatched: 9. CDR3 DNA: TGTGCCAGCAGCTCGTACAGGGGGCGGCCTGACACTGAAGCTTTCTTT. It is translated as CASSSYRGRPDTEAFF.

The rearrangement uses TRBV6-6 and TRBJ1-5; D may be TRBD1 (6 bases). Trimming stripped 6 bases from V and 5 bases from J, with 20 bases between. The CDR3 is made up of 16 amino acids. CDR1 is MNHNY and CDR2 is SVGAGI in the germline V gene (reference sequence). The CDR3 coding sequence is TGTGCCAGCAGAGCCACCGGGCGGGGGCTCGATCAGCCCCAGCATTTT. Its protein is CASRATGRGLDQPQHF.

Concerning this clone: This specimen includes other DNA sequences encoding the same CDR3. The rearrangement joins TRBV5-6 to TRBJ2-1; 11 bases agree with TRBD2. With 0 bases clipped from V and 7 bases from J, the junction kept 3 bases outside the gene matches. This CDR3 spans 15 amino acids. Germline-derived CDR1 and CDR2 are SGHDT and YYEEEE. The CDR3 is CASSLVTSGGNEQFF. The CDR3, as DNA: TGTGCCAGCAGCTTGGTCACTAGCGGGGGTAATGAGCAGTTCTTC.

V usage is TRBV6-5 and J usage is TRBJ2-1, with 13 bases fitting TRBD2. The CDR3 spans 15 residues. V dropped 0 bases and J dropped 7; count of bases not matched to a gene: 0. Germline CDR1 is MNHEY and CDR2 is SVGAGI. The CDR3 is CASSYSGLAGNEQFF. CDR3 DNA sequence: TGTGCCAGCAGTTACTCGGGACTAGCGGGGAATGAGCAGTTCTTC.

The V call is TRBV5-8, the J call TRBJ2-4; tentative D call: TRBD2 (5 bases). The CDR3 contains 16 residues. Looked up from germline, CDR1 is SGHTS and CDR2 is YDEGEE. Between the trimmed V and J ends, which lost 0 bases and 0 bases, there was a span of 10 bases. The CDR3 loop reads CASSLDGGLAKNIQYF. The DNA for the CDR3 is TGTGCCAGCAGCTTGGACGGAGGACTAGCCAAAAACATTCAGTACTTC.

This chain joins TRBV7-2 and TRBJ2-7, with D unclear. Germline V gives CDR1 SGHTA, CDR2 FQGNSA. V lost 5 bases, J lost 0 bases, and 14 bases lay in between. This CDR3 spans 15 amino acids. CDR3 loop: CASSVQLASSYEQYF. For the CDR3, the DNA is TGTGCCAGCAGCGTACAGCTTGCGTCCTCCTACGAGCAGTACTTC.

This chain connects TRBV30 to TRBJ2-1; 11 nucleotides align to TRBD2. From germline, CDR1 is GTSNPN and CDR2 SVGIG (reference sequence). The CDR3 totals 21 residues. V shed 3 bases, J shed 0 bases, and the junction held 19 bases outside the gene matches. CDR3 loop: CAWRHGVYSGRALGSYNEQFF. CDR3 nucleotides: TGTGCCTGGAGGCATGGGGTATATAGCGGGAGGGCCCTAGGCTCCTACAATGAGCAGTTCTTC.

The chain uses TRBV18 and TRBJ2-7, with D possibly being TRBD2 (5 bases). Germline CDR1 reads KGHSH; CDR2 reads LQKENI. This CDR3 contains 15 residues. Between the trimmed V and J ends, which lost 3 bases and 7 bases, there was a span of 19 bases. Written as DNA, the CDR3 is TGTGCCAGCTCACCCCAAGGAACCACGGGATCAGAGCAGTACTTC. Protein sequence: CASSPQGTTGSEQYF.

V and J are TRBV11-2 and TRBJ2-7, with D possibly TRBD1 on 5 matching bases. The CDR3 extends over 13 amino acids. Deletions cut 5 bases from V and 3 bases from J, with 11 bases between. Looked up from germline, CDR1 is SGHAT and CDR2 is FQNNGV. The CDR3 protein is CASSPRRGYEQYF. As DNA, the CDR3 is TGTGCCAGCAGCCCTCGAAGGGGCTACGAGCAGTACTTC.

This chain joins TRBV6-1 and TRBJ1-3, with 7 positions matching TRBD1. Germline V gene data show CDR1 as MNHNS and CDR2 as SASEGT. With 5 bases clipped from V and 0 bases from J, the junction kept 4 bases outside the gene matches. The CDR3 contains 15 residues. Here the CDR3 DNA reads TGTGCCAGCAGTACAGGGGAGTTCTCTGGAAACACCATATATTTT. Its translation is CASSTGEFSGNTIYF.

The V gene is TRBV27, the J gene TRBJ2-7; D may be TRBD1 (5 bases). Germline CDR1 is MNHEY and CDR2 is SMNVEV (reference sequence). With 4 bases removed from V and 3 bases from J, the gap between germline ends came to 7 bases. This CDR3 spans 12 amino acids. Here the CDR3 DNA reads TGTGCCAGCAGTTCGACAGACTACGAGCAGTACTTC. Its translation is CASSSTDYEQYF.

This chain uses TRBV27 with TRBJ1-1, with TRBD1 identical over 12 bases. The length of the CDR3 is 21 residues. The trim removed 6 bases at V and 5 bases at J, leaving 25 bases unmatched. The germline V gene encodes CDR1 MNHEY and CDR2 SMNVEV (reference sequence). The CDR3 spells CASSSAPLIYRDRGLRTEAFF. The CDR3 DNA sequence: TGTGCCAGCAGCTCCGCCCCATTAATTTACCGGGACAGGGGGCTAAGAACTGAAGCTTTCTTT.

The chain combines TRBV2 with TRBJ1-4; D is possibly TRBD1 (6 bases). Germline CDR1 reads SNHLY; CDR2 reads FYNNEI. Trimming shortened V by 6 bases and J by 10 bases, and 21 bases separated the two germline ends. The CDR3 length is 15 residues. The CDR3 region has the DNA TGTGCCAGCAGATTAGACGCAGGGGTGGCGGGAAAACTGTTTTTT. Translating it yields CASRLDAGVAGKLFF.

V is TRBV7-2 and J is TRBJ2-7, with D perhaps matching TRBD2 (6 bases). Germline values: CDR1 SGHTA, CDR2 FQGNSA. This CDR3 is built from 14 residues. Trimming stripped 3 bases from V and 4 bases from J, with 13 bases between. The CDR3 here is CASSFGREYYEQYF. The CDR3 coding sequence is TGTGCCAGCAGCTTCGGCCGGGAGTATTACGAGCAGTACTTC.

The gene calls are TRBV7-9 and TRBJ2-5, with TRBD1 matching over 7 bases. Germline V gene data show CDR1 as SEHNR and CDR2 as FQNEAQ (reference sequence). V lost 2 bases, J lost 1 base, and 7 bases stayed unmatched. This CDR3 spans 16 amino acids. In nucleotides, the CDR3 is TGTGCCAGCAGCTTAACACAGGGGCTCTCCCAAGAGACCCAGTACTTC. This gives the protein CASSLTQGLSQETQYF.

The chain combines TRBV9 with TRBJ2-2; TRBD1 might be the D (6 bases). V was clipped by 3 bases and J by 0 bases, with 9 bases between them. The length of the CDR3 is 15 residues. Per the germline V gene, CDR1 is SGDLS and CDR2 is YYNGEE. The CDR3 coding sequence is TGTGCCAGCAGCGCTGGGACACCGAACACCGGGGAGCTGTTTTTT. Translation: CASSAGTPNTGELFF.

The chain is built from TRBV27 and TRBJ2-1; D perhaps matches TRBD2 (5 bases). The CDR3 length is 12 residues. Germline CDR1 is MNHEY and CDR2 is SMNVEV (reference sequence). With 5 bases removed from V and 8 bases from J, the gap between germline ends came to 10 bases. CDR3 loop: CASSPMRDEQFF. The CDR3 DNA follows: TGTGCCAGCAGTCCCATGCGGGATGAGCAGTTCTTC.

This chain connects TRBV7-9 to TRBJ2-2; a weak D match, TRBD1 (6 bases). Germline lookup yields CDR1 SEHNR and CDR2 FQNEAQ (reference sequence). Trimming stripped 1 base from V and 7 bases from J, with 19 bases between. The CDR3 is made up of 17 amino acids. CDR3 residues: CASSLVRQGTYDGELFF. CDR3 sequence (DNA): TGTGCCAGCAGCTTAGTCCGGCAGGGGACGTATGACGGGGAGCTGTTTTTT.

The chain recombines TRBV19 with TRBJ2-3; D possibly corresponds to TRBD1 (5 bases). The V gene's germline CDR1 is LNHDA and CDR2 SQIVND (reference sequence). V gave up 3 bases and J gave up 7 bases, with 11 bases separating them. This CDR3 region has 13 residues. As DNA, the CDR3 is TGTGCCAGTAGTATTAGGCAGGGCAATACGCAGTATTTT. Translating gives CASSIRQGNTQYF. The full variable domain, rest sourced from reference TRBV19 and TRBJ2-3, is DGGITQSPKYLFRKEGQNVTLSCEQNLNHDAMYWYRQDPGQGLRLIYYSQIVNDFQKGDIAEGYSVSREKKESFPLTVTSAQKNPTAFYLCASSIRQGNTQYFGPGTRLTVL.

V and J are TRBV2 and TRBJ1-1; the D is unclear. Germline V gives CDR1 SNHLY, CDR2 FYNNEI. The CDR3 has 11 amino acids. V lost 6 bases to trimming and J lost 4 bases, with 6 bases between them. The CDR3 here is CASRAATEAFF. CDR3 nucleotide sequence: TGTGCCAGCAGGGCGGCCACTGAAGCTTTCTTT.

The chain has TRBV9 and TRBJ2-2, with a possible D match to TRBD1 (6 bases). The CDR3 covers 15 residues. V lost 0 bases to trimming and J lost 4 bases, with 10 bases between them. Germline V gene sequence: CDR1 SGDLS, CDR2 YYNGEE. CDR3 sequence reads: CASSVDSGVTGELFF. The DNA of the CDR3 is TGTGCCAGCAGCGTAGATTCAGGGGTCACCGGGGAGCTGTTTTTT.

CDR3 amino acids: CASSARQGTNTGELFF. DNA for the CDR3: TGTGCCAGCAGTGCCCGACAGGGAACGAACACCGGGGAGCTGTTTTTT. The chain uses TRBV6-1 and TRBJ2-2, with 7 positions matching TRBD1. The germline CDR1 and CDR2 sequences are MNHNS and SASEGT. The CDR3 totals 16 residues. V lost 4 bases, J lost 0 bases, and 5 bases stayed unmatched.

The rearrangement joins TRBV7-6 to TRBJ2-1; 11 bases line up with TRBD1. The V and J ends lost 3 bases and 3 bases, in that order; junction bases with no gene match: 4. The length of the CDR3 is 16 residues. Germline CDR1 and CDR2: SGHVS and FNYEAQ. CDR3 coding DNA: TGTGCCAGCAGCTTGAGGACAGGGGGCATCTACAATGAGCAGTTCTTC. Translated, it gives CASSLRTGGIYNEQFF.

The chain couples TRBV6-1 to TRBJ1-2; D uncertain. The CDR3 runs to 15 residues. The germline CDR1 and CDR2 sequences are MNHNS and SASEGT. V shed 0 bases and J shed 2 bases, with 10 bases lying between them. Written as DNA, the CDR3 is TGTGCCAGCAGTGAAGCGGTTTCAGGCAACTATGGCTACACCTTC. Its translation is CASSEAVSGNYGYTF.

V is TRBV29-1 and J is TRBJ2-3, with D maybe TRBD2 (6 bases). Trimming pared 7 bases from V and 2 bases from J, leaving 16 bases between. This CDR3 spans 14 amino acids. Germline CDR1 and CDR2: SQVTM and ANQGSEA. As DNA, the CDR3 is TGCAGCGGGCGCTTGGGACTGAACACAGATACGCAGTATTTT. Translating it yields CSGRLGLNTDTQYF.